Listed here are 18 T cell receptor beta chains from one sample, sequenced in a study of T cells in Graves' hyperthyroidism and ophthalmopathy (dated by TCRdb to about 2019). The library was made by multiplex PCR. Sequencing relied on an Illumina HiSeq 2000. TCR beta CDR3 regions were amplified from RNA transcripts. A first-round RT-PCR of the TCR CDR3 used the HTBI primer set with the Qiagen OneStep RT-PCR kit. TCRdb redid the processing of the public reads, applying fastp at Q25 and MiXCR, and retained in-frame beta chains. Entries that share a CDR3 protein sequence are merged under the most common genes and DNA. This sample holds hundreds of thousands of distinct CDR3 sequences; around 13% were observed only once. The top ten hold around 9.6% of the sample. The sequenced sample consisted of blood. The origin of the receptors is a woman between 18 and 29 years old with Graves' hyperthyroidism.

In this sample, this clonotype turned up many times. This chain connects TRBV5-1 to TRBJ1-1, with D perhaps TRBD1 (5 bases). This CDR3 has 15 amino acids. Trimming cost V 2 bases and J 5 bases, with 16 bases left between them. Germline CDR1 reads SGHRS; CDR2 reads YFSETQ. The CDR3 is CASSLGRQTGTEAFF. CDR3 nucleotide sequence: TGCGCCAGCAGCTTAGGTAGACAGACTGGTACTGAAGCTTTCTTT.

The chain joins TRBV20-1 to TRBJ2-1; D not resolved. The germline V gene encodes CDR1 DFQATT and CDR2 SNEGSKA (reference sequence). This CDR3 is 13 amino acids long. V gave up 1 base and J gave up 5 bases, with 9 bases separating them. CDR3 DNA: TGCAGTGCTAGAGGCCTAGGACACAATGAGCAGTTCTTC. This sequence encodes CSARGLGHNEQFF.

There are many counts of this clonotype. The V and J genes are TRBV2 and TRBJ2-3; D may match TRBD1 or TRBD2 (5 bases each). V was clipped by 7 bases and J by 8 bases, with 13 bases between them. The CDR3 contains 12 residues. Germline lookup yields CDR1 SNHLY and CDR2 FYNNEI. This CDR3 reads CASKDLGPTQYF. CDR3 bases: TGTGCCAGCAAGGACTTGGGGCCTACGCAGTATTTT.

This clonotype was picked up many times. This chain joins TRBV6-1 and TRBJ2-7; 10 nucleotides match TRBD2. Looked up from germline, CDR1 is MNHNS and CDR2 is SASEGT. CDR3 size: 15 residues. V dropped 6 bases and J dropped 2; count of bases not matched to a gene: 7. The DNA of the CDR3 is TGTGCCAGCAGATCCCCAACTAGCGGGGCCTACGAGCAGTACTTC. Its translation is CASRSPTSGAYEQYF.

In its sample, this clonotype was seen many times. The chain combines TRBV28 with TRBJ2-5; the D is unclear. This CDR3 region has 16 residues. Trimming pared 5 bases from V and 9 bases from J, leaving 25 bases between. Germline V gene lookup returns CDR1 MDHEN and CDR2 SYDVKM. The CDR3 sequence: CASSPPRTADSTAQYF. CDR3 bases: TGTGCCAGCAGTCCGCCTCGGACGGCCGATTCAACGGCCCAGTACTTC.

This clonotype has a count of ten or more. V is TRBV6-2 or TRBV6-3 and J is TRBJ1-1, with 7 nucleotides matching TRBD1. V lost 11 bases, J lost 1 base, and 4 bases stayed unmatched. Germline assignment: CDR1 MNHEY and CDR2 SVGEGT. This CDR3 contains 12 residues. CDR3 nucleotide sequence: TGTGCCGCCAGGGGGAGGAACACTGAAGCTTTCTTT. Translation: CAARGRNTEAFF.

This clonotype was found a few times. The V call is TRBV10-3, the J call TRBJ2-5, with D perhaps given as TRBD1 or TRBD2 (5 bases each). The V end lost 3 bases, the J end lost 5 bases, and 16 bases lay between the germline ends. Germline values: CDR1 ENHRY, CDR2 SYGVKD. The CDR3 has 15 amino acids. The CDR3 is CAISDGGTKGETQYF. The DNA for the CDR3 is TGTGCCATCAGTGATGGGGGAACCAAGGGGGAGACCCAGTACTTC.

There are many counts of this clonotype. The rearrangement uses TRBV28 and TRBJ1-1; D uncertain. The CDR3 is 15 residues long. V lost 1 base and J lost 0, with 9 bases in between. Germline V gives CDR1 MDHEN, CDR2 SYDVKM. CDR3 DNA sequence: TGTGCCAGCAGTTTATTGGGCGTCTTGAACACTGAAGCTTTCTTT. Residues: CASSLLGVLNTEAFF.

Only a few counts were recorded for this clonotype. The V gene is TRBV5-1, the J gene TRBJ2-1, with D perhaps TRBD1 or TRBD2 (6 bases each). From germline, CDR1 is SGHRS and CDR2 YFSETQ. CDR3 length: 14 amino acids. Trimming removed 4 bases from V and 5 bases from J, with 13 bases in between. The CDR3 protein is CASSDGGGDNEQFF. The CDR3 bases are TGCGCCAGCAGCGACGGGGGCGGGGACAATGAGCAGTTCTTC.

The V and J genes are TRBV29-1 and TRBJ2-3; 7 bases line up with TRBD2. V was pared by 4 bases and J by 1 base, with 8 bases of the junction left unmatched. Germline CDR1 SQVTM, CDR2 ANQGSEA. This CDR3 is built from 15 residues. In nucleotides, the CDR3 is TGCAGCGTTGTGTGGTCGGGAGGCGGCACAGATACGCAGTATTTT. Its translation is CSVVWSGGGTDTQYF.

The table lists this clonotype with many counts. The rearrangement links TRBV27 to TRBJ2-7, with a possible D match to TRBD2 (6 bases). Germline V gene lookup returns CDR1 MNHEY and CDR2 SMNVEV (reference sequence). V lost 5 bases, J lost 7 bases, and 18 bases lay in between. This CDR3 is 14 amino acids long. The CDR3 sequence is CASSRSRGRTEQYF. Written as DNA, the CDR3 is TGTGCCAGCAGTCGATCGCGGGGTCGGACTGAGCAGTACTTC.

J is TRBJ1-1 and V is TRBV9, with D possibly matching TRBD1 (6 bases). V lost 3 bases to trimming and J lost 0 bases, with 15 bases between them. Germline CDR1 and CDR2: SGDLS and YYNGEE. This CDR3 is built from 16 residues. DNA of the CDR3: TGTGCCAGCAGCGCGAACCCCAGGGGAATGAACACTGAAGCTTTCTTT. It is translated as CASSANPRGMNTEAFF.

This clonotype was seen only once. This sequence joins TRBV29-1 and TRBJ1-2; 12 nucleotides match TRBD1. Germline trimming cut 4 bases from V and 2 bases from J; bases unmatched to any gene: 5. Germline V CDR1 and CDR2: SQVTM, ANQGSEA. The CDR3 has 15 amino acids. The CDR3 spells CSVGGGQGANYGYTF. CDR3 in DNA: TGCAGCGTTGGGGGGGGACAGGGGGCGAACTATGGCTACACCTTC.

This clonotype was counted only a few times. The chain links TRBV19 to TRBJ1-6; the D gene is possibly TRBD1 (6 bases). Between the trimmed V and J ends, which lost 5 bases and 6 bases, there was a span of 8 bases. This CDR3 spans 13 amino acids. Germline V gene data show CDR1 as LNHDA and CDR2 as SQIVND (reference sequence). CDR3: CASSSGANSPLHF. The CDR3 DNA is TGTGCCAGTAGTTCGGGGGCTAATTCACCCCTCCACTTT.

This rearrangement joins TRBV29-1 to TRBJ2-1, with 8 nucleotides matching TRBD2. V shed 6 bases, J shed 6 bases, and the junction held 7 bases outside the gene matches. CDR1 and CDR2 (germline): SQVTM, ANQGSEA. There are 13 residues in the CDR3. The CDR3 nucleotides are TGCAGCGTAGCGGGACTAGGACCCAATGAGCAGTTCTTC. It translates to CSVAGLGPNEQFF.

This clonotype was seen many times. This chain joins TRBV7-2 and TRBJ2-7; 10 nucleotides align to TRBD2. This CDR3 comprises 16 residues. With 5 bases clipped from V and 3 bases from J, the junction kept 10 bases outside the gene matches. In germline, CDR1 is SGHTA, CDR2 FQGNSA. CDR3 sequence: CASSPTTSGRYYEQYF. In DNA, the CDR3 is TGTGCCAGCAGCCCAACGACTAGCGGGCGATACTACGAGCAGTACTTC.

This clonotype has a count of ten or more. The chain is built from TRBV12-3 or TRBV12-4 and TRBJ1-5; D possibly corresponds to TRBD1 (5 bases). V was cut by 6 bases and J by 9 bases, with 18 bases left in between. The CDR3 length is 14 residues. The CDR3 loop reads CASRDSEGWRPQHF. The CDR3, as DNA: TGTGCCAGCAGGGACTCGGAGGGGTGGAGGCCCCAGCATTTT.

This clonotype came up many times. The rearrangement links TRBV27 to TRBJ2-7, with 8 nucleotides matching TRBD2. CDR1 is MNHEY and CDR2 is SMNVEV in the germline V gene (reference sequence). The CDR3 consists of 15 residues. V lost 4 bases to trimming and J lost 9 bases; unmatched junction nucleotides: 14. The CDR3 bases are TGTGCCAGCAGTTACATCGGGAGGGCCCCTCAGGTGCAGTACTTC. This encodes CASSYIGRAPQVQYF.